This T cell receptor beta chain derives from a study of cytomegalovirus exposure and HLA in healthy donors. 60 Vbeta and 13 Jbeta primers were used in PCR. TCRdb's table, derived via immunoSEQ multiplex PCR, lists solely in-frame clones and lacks some. This table has approximately 100,000 clones, around 68% appearing once. V was pared by 4 bases and J by 2 bases, with 5 bases of the junction left unmatched. The CDR3 totals 14 residues. Germline-derived CDR1 and CDR2 are MNHEY and SMNVEV (reference sequence). Sequencing was carried out using PBMCs. The chain carries TRBV27 and TRBJ2-7; 7 nucleotides line up with TRBD2. This TCR came from a female donor in good health and CMV-seronegative. The CDR3 coding sequence is TGTGCCAGCAGTTCGGGGGAGGGGCCCTACGAGCAGTACTTC. Protein: CASSSGEGPYEQYF.